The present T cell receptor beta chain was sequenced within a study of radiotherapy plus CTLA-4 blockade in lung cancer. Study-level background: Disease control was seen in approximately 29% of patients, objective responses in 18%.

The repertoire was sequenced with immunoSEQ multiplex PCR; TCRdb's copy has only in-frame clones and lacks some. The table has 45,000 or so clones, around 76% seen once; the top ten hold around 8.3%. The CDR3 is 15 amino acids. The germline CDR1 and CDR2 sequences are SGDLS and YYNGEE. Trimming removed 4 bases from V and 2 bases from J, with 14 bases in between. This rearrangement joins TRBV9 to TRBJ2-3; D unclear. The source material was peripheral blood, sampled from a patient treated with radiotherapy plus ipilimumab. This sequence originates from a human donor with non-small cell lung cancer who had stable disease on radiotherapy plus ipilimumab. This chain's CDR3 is CASSPLGGITDTQYF. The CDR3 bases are TGTGCCAGCAGCCCCCTCGGCGGCATCACAGATACGCAGTATTTT.